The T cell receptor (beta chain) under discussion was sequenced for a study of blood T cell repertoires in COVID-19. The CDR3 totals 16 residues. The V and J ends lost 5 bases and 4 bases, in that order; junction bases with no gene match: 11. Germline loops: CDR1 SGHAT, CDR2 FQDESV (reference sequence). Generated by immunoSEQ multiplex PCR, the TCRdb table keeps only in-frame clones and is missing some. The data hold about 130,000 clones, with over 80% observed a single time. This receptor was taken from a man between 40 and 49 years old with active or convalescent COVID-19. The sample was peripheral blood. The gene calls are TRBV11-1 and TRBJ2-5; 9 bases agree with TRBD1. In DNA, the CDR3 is TGTGCCAGCAGCCCAATTCTACAGGGGGCAGGAGAGACCCAGTACTTC. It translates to CASSPILQGAGETQYF. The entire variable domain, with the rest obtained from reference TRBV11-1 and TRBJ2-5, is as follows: EAEVAQSPRYKITEKSQAVAFWCDPISGHATLYWYRQILGQGPELLVQFQDESVVDDSQLPKDRFSAERLKGVDSTLKIQPAELGDSAMYLCASSPILQGAGETQYFGPGTRLLVL.